This TCR beta chain was obtained from a study of naive and memory T cell subsets. Reverse transcription of blood and skin TCR RNA was primed at alpha and beta constant regions. MiXCR, run by TCRdb on the 5' RACE reads, gives a single entry per CDR3 protein. The sample includes over 20,000 distinct CDR3 sequences, roughly 25% seen only once; the top ten take around 1.9%. RNA was extracted from around 2.7 ml of whole blood of healthy adults. Study conclusions and caveats: TCR transcript changes with activation or differentiation may affect this RNA method.

In germline, CDR1 is DFQATT, CDR2 SNEGSKA (reference sequence). The CDR3 contains 14 residues. V shed 0 bases and J shed 1 base, with 9 bases lying between them. As for this clonotype: Its antigen is unknown.

This chain joins TRBV20-1 and TRBJ2-5; D is unclear. This TCR derives from a female donor in good health. This chain's CDR3 is CSARDKQIQETQYF. DNA of the CDR3: TGCAGTGCTAGAGATAAACAGATCCAAGAGACCCAGTACTTC.